Listed below are T cell receptor beta chains from one sample, sequenced in a study of human T cells and chemical hapten exposure. TCRdb ran MiXCR on the RACE reads and lists one entry per CDR3 protein. This table holds some 380,000 distinct CDR3 sequences, 4% to 5.5% found once. The source material was whole blood, sampled in connection with sensitization to the hapten diphenylcyclopropenone (DPC). These receptors were collected from a woman between 45 and 65 years old with alopecia areata. Some clones in this sample may be carry-over from other donors' samples. Each CDR3 is given with its conserved first and last residue. The D gene is left open where the match is weak. Clone size is not always given. Where it is, it says once, few, many or a class for expanded clones.

J: TRBJ2-1; size: many; V: TRBV5-1; length: 15; D: TRBD2; DNA: TGCGCCAGCAGCTTGGATGGGACTAGCACCGATGAGCAGTTCTTC; CDR3: CASSLDGTSTDEQFF
J: TRBJ2-3; size: many; V: TRBV5-1; length: 17; D: TRBD2; DNA: TGCGCCAGCAGTCCCCCTACTAGCGGGAGCAACACAGATACGCAGTATTTT; CDR3: CASSPPTSGSNTDTQYF
J: TRBJ2-7; size: many; V: TRBV5-5; length: 16; D: TRBD2; DNA: TGTGCCAGCAGCTTGGCGGGGGGAGGAACCTCCTACGAGCAGTACTTC; CDR3: CASSLAGGGTSYEQYF
J: TRBJ2-7; size: few; V: TRBV12-3/TRBV12-4; length: 14; D: NA; DNA: TGTGCCAGCAGTTTAGTAGGAGACCGGAACGAGCAGTACTTC; CDR3: CASSLVGDRNEQYF
J: TRBJ1-1; size: NA; V: TRBV20-1; length: 15; D: NA; DNA: TGCAGTTCCGTTCGGAGGTCAGCCAAGAACACTGAAGCTTTCTTT; CDR3: CSSVRRSAKNTEAFF
J: TRBJ1-2; size: few; V: TRBV12-3/TRBV12-4; length: 13; D: NA; DNA: TGTGCCAGCACCTTGAAACCGGGACTCGGCTACACCTTC; CDR3: CASTLKPGLGYTF
J: TRBJ2-7; size: few; V: TRBV29-1; length: 12; D: NA; DNA: TGCAGCGTTGACGGCGGCTCCTACGAGCAGTACTTC; CDR3: CSVDGGSYEQYF
J: TRBJ1-1; size: many; V: TRBV5-1; length: 14; D: NA; DNA: TGCGCCAGCAGCTTGAAGGACGGATACACTGAAGCTTTCTTT; CDR3: CASSLKDGYTEAFF
J: TRBJ2-3; size: many; V: TRBV28; length: 14; D: NA; DNA: TGTGCCAGCAGCTCAAGCGGGAGCACAGATACGCAGTATTTT; CDR3: CASSSSGSTDTQYF
J: TRBJ2-1; size: many; V: TRBV6-2/TRBV6-3; length: 17; D: TRBD2; DNA: TGTGCCAGCAGTTACCCGCTCGATGGCGGGAGTTTGGGTGAGCAGTTCTTC; CDR3: CASSYPLDGGSLGEQFF
J: TRBJ1-5; size: many; V: TRBV12-3/TRBV12-4; length: 13; D: NA; DNA: TGTGCCAGCAGTTTAGGCGTCGATCAGCCCCAGCATTTT; CDR3: CASSLGVDQPQHF
J: TRBJ2-1; size: few; V: TRBV18; length: 14; D: NA; DNA: TGTGCCAGCTCAGCCACCTCCGTCACATTAGCAGTTCTCTTC; CDR3: CASSATSVTLAVLF
J: TRBJ2-2; size: many; V: TRBV7-7; length: 15; D: TRBD2; DNA: TGTGCCAGCAGTGTAGCGGGAGTGAGCACCGGGGAGCTGTTTTTT; CDR3: CASSVAGVSTGELFF
J: TRBJ2-3; size: many; V: TRBV5-4; length: 13; D: NA; DNA: TGTGCCACTGCAACGACTGGGATCGTATCGCAGTATTTT; CDR3: CATATTGIVSQYF
J: TRBJ2-7; size: few; V: TRBV5-1; length: 13; D: NA; DNA: TGCGCCAGCAGCTTGGTCGGCCAACCCGAGCAGTACTTC; CDR3: CASSLVGQPEQYF
J: TRBJ2-5; size: many; V: TRBV12-3/TRBV12-4; length: 13; D: NA; DNA: TGTGCCAGCATCCTAGGGGGGTCGGAGACCCAGTACTTC; CDR3: CASILGGSETQYF
J: TRBJ2-7; size: many; V: TRBV7-2; length: 13; D: NA; DNA: TGTGCCAGCAGCTTCGAGGCCACCTACGAGCAGTACTTC; CDR3: CASSFEATYEQYF
J: TRBJ2-7; size: many; V: TRBV2; length: 12; D: NA; DNA: TGTGCCAGCCTCGGGACCTCCTACGAGCAGTACTTC; CDR3: CASLGTSYEQYF
J: TRBJ2-3; size: few; V: TRBV2; length: 15; D: TRBD1; DNA: TGTGCCACCTCTGAAGCAGGGGGAACAAGTGATACGCAGTATTTT; CDR3: CATSEAGGTSDTQYF
J: TRBJ2-7; size: NA; V: TRBV28; length: 13; D: TRBD1; DNA: TGTGCCAGCAGTTTCCAGGGGGCGGCCGAGCAGTACTTC; CDR3: CASSFQGAAEQYF
J: TRBJ2-7; size: many; V: TRBV29-1; length: 12; D: NA; DNA: TGCAGCGTAGCCCATCCAGGAGGCGAGCAGTACTTC; CDR3: CSVAHPGGEQYF
J: TRBJ1-5; size: many; V: TRBV12-3/TRBV12-4; length: 14; D: NA; DNA: TGTGCCAGCAGTTTCACAGTCCACTCTCAGCCCCAGCATTTT; CDR3: CASSFTVHSQPQHF
J: TRBJ2-4; size: many; V: TRBV12-3/TRBV12-4; length: 13; D: NA; DNA: TGTGCCAGCAGTTTAGGGACTATTAACATTCAGTACTTC; CDR3: CASSLGTINIQYF
J: TRBJ2-7; size: many; V: TRBV7-9; length: 14; D: TRBD1; DNA: TGTGCCAGCAGCCCCCGGGACAGGGAATACGAGCAGTACTTC; CDR3: CASSPRDREYEQYF
J: TRBJ2-7; size: NA; V: TRBV29-1; length: 12; D: NA; DNA: TGCAGCGCAGGGGACGGCGACTACGAGCAGTACTTC; CDR3: CSAGDGDYEQYF
J: TRBJ2-7; size: NA; V: TRBV29-1; length: 13; D: NA; DNA: TGCAGCGTTGAGGAAGAAAGGGGGGACGAGCAGTACTTC; CDR3: CSVEEERGDEQYF
J: TRBJ1-5; size: many; V: TRBV11-2; length: 15; D: TRBD1; DNA: TGTGCCAGCAGCTGGGGACAGGGATTAAATCAGCCCCAGCATTTT; CDR3: CASSWGQGLNQPQHF